This T cell receptor (beta chain) stems from a study of blood T cells in healthy people across ages. Broader study findings: Both higher diversity and more naive CD4+ cells marked long-lived donors when set against aged donors.

A sample-barcoded 5' primer and a J-beta primer mix were used in a second PCR of about 7 to 11 cycles. TCRdb redid the calling of the 5' RACE reads with MiXCR, one entry per CDR3 protein. The sample carries about 1,500,000 distinct CDR3 sequences, roughly 40% recorded once. Total RNA extracted from each sample amounted to at least 5 micrograms. Trimming took off 10 bases at V and 2 bases at J, with 20 bases between the two ends. The CDR3 has 15 residues. Germline values: CDR1 ENHRY, CDR2 SYGVKD. This clonotype was counted between two and nine times. Its antigen is not identified. This sequence joins TRBV10-3 and TRBJ1-2; unclear D gene. The sequence was obtained from a woman aged 18-29 years in good health. Sequencing input: blood. The CDR3 DNA sequence: TGTGCCACCGCAATCAAGGCAGGTAGAAACTATGGCTACACCTTC. It translates to CATAIKAGRNYGYTF.